Presented here are 24 T cell receptor beta chains from one specimen sequenced in a study of blood T cell repertoires in COVID-19. Sequenced by immunoSEQ multiplex PCR; TCRdb stores in-frame clones only, minus some. The table has some 250,000 clones, 75% to 90% seen once. The sequencing input was PBMCs or T cells enriched from blood (not recorded which). The receptor set was obtained from a middle-aged man who had recovered from COVID-19.

The genes are TRBV6-5 and TRBJ2-7, with TRBD1 identical over 9 bases. The CDR3 runs 15 residues. V trimming: 2 bases; J trimming: 5 bases; junction bases outside the gene matches: 7. CDR1 is MNHEY and CDR2 is SVGAGI in the germline V gene. The CDR3 coding sequence is TGTGCCAGCAGTTACCCAGGGACAGGGAAAGACGAGCAGTACTTC. This codes for CASSYPGTGKDEQYF.

V usage is TRBV6-2 or TRBV6-3 and J usage is TRBJ1-1; D possibly corresponds to TRBD1 (6 bases). V lost 2 bases and J 6 bases, leaving 13 bases between the germline ends. Germline CDR1 MNHEY, CDR2 SVGEGT. CDR3 length: 14 amino acids. This chain's CDR3 is CASSYTGRGAEAFF. CDR3 nucleotides: TGTGCCAGCAGTTACACTGGCAGGGGCGCTGAAGCTTTCTTT.

The J gene is TRBJ1-5, the V gene TRBV6-1; a possible D gene is TRBD1 (6 bases). The V end was cut by 5 bases, the J end by 0 bases, with 8 bases between. The CDR3 extends over 14 amino acids. Looked up from germline, CDR1 is MNHNS and CDR2 is SASEGT. The CDR3 coding sequence is TGTGCCAGCAGTCCCAGGGGTAGCAATCAGCCCCAGCATTTT. This encodes CASSPRGSNQPQHF.

The chain couples TRBV7-8 to TRBJ2-7; the D gene is possibly TRBD1 (5 bases). Trimming removed 8 bases at V and 2 bases at J, with 7 bases between. Germline-derived CDR1 and CDR2 are SGHVS and FQNEAQ. This CDR3 spans 11 amino acids. This CDR3 reads CASGHTYEQYF. The CDR3 DNA sequence: TGTGCCAGCGGACATACCTACGAGCAGTACTTC.

The V gene is TRBV19, the J gene TRBJ2-1; D is ambiguous. CDR3 length: 14 residues. The germline gives CDR1 LNHDA, CDR2 SQIVND (reference sequence). Trimming took 1 base from V and 9 from J, leaving 13 bases between them. As DNA, the CDR3 is TGTGCCAGTAGTATAGTCCTCCAAAGCGCTGAGCAGTTCTTC. It codes for CASSIVLQSAEQFF.

J is TRBJ1-3 and V is TRBV30; 7 positions agree with TRBD1. Germline-derived CDR1 and CDR2 are GTSNPN and SVGIG (reference sequence). The J segment lost 0 bases and the V segment lost 5 bases, leaving 7 bases of the junction unmatched. The CDR3 covers 15 residues. CDR3 nucleotides: TGTGCCTGGCGGGACAGTGATTACTCTGGAAACACCATATATTTT. Residues: CAWRDSDYSGNTIYF.

This chain connects TRBV7-6 to TRBJ2-5, with D possibly being TRBD2 (6 bases). The length of the CDR3 is 15 residues. V was shortened by 6 bases and J by 2 bases, with 16 bases between the two germline ends. Germline V CDR1 and CDR2: SGHVS, FNYEAQ. The CDR3 loop is CASSQMRGEQETQYF. The CDR3 DNA sequence: TGTGCCAGCAGTCAAATGCGGGGTGAACAAGAGACCCAGTACTTC.

The rearrangement uses TRBV28 and TRBJ1-2; D gene unclear. CDR1 is MDHEN, CDR2 SYDVKM, per germline. The CDR3 is 12 amino acids. V was cut by 6 bases and J by 5 bases, with 10 bases left in between. The CDR3 reads CASRLAPYGYTF. The CDR3 coding sequence is TGTGCCAGCAGGTTGGCACCTTATGGCTACACCTTC.

This clone was detected only once. The chain combines TRBV3-1 (or the pseudogene TRBV3-2) with TRBJ1-1; the D gene is possibly TRBD1 (6 bases). The CDR3 has 14 amino acids. Germline assignment: CDR1 LGHDT and CDR2 YNNKEL (reference sequence). V was shortened by 0 bases and J by 1 base, with 6 bases between the two germline ends. The CDR3 region has the DNA TGTGCCAGCAGCCAAGAGACAGGGAACACTGAAGCTTTCTTT. It translates to CASSQETGNTEAFF.

The chain employs TRBV11-2 and TRBJ2-1; D is perhaps TRBD1 (8 bases). The CDR3 length is 15 residues. Germline V gene sequence: CDR1 SGHAT, CDR2 FQNNGV. V was shortened by 5 bases and J by 4 bases, with 15 bases between the two germline ends. The CDR3 reads CASSTGQGGYNEQFF. CDR3 nucleotide sequence: TGTGCCAGCAGCACAGGACAGGGAGGGTACAATGAGCAGTTCTTC.

This clone was seen a single time. The gene calls are TRBV11-1 and TRBJ2-7; 10 bases agree with TRBD2. Unmatched junction bases numbered 8, after V lost 5 bases and J lost 4 bases. CDR1 is SGHAT, CDR2 FQDESV, per germline (reference sequence). The CDR3 covers 15 residues. The CDR3 sequence is CASSRTSGASYEQYF. CDR3 coding DNA: TGTGCCAGCAGCCGTACTAGCGGGGCATCGTACGAGCAGTACTTC.

The rearrangement links TRBV5-1 to TRBJ2-1; the match to TRBD2 covers 8 bases. Trimming removed 4 bases from V and 4 bases from J; junction bases left unmatched: 13. The CDR3 extends over 17 amino acids. The V gene's germline CDR1 is SGHRS and CDR2 YFSETQ. This CDR3 reads CASSLTPGGSTYNEQFF. CDR3 nucleotides: TGCGCCAGCAGCCTAACACCGGGGGGGTCTACTTACAATGAGCAGTTCTTC.

The count of this clone is one. The V and J genes are TRBV5-1 and TRBJ2-5; D is perhaps TRBD1 (6 bases). V shed 1 base and J shed 4 bases, with 14 bases lying between them. Per the germline V gene, CDR1 is SGHRS and CDR2 is YFSETQ. The CDR3 has 15 residues. In nucleotides, the CDR3 is TGCGCCAGCAGCTTGCCCGCACAGGGTTTAGAGACCCAGTACTTC. Translating it yields CASSLPAQGLETQYF.

V is TRBV7-2 and J is TRBJ2-1; 12 bases line up with TRBD2. The CDR3 spans 17 residues. The V segment lost 1 base and the J segment 6 bases; nucleotides outside the gene matches: 7. The germline V gene encodes CDR1 SGHTA and CDR2 FQGNSA. CDR3 loop: CASSLDSSSGRANEQFF. CDR3 sequence (DNA): TGTGCCAGCAGCTTAGACTCTTCTAGCGGGAGGGCCAATGAGCAGTTCTTC.

The chain couples TRBV2 to TRBJ1-2; TRBD1 matches at 7 bases. Trimming cost V 5 bases and J 4 bases; bases outside gene matches: 7. The germline V gene has CDR1 SNHLY and CDR2 FYNNEI. This CDR3 comprises 14 residues. The CDR3 region is CASSLTGSGYGYTF. The CDR3 DNA reads as TGTGCCAGCAGTTTGACAGGGTCGGGCTATGGCTACACCTTC.

V usage is TRBV7-8 and J usage is TRBJ2-3, with 8 nucleotides matching TRBD2. Per the germline V gene, CDR1 is SGHVS and CDR2 is FQNEAQ. J was trimmed by 2 bases and V by 3 bases; bases with no gene match: 4. The length of the CDR3 is 15 residues. The CDR3 DNA reads TGTGCCAGCAGCTTTTATAGCGGGGACACAGATACGCAGTATTTT. It codes for CASSFYSGDTDTQYF.

The rearrangement joins TRBV11-1 to TRBJ1-3; D gene ambiguous. CDR1 is SGHAT, CDR2 FQDESV, per germline (reference sequence). V lost 4 bases and J lost 0, with 10 bases in between. CDR3 length: 15 residues. Here the CDR3 DNA reads TGTGCCAGCAGCTCCGATGGCATCTCTGGAAACACCATATATTTT. It specifies CASSSDGISGNTIYF.

This clone was seen once. The chain couples TRBV7-2 to TRBJ1-5; 10 nucleotides agree with TRBD1. This CDR3 is 16 amino acids long. The germline gives CDR1 SGHTA, CDR2 FQGNSA. V shed 5 bases, J shed 6 bases, and the junction held 10 bases outside the gene matches. CDR3 coding DNA: TGTGCCAGCAGCACCTCCGGGACAGGGGTTTTTCAGCCCCAGCATTTT. Protein: CASSTSGTGVFQPQHF.

This rearrangement joins TRBV10-2 to TRBJ1-3; TRBD1 matches at 7 bases. The V and J ends lost 8 bases and 7 bases, in that order; junction bases with no gene match: 8. The CDR3 covers 13 residues. Germline CDR1 WSHSY, CDR2 SAAADI. The CDR3 spells CASRTTGRNTIYF. CDR3 nucleotide sequence: TGCGCCAGCCGAACGACAGGGAGGAACACCATATATTTT.

This chain links TRBV15 with TRBJ2-1; 11 bases align to TRBD2. The CDR3 is made up of 16 amino acids. Trimming removed 2 bases from V and 6 bases from J; junction bases left unmatched: 6. Germline-derived CDR1 and CDR2 are LNHNV and YYDKDF (reference sequence). CDR3 bases: TGTGCCACCAGCAGACTAGCGGGGGGTGGTGCCAATGAGCAGTTCTTC. Translating gives CATSRLAGGGANEQFF.

This clone was observed a handful of times. CDR3 protein: CASSFSDTVNTGELFF. CDR3 nucleotide sequence: TGTGCCAGCAGCTTCTCAGACACGGTGAACACCGGGGAGCTGTTTTTT. The chain carries TRBV7-9 and TRBJ2-2, with D uncertain. The CDR3 consists of 16 residues. Trimming cost V 3 bases and J 1 base, with 12 bases left between them. Germline CDR1 and CDR2: SEHNR and FQNEAQ (reference sequence).

J is TRBJ1-1 and V is TRBV19; no clear D. This CDR3 region has 12 residues. The germline CDR1 and CDR2 sequences are LNHDA and SQIVND (reference sequence). With 4 bases removed from V and 7 bases from J, the gap between germline ends came to 10 bases. CDR3 sequence reads: CASSTYQVEAFF. DNA for the CDR3: TGTGCCAGTAGTACCTATCAAGTTGAAGCTTTCTTT.

The chain recombines TRBV19 with TRBJ2-7; D is unclear. Trimming stripped 3 bases from V and 2 bases from J, with 11 bases between. CDR3 length: 14 residues. Germline V gene data show CDR1 as LNHDA and CDR2 as SQIVND (reference sequence). In nucleotides, the CDR3 is TGTGCCAGTAGTATGCGAGGCCGAGCCTACGAGCAGTACTTC. Translating it yields CASSMRGRAYEQYF. The full variable domain, in which reference TRBV19 and TRBJ2-7 provide the parts outside the CDR3, is DGGITQSPKYLFRKEGQNVTLSCEQNLNHDAMYWYRQDPGQGLRLIYYSQIVNDFQKGDIAEGYSVSREKKESFPLTVTSAQKNPTAFYLCASSMRGRAYEQYFGPGTRLTVT.

The gene calls are TRBV15 and TRBJ2-4, with 9 bases aligning to TRBD1. Germline CDR1 is LNHNV and CDR2 is YYDKDF (reference sequence). This CDR3 comprises 16 residues. V lost 0 bases and J lost 7; bases outside the gene matches: 7. CDR3 nucleotides: TGTGCCACCAGCAGAGATTTACAGGGGGCGCTCAACATTCAGTACTTC. Its translation is CATSRDLQGALNIQYF.